Listed below are T cell receptor beta chains from one sample, sequenced in a study of cytomegalovirus exposure and HLA in healthy donors. Using immunoSEQ multiplex PCR, the repertoire was profiled, and TCRdb retains in-frame clones only, with some absent. Seen here are about 110,000 clones, roughly 70% observed once, and the top ten hold under 10%. Sequences were obtained from PBMCs. These receptors originate from a man aged 40-49 years in good health and CMV-seronegative. Each CDR3 is given with its conserved first and last residue. D genes are given only for firm matches.

V,J,D,CDR3
TRBV2,TRBJ2-2,TRBD2,CASTVRTSVGGELFF
TRBV5-6,TRBJ1-2,TRBD1,CASSLGQGGGYTF
TRBV15,TRBJ1-5,.,CATGRPPEGNQPQHF
TRBV28,TRBJ2-7,.,CASINNRDTPYEQYF
TRBV7-9,TRBJ2-7,.,CASSVAGPYEQYF
TRBV7-2,TRBJ2-1,.,CASSLYAHNEQFF
TRBV5-4,TRBJ2-7,.,CASSLPWAGADEQYF
TRBV4-1,TRBJ2-7,.,CASSQDRGLYEQYF
TRBV19,TRBJ1-6,TRBD1,CASWDRGDSPLHF
TRBV7-2,TRBJ1-6,TRBD1,CASSLAGGQGNNSPLHF
TRBV5-1,TRBJ2-4,.,CASSFETGAKNIQYF
TRBV4-3,TRBJ2-2,TRBD2,CASSRGLAGGANTGELFF
TRBV25-1,TRBJ2-2,TRBD2,CASRRGGTGELFF
TRBV15,TRBJ2-3,.,CATSRDGTMLDTQYF
TRBV5-4,TRBJ2-7,TRBD2,CASSPGLSYEQYF
TRBV6-5,TRBJ1-2,TRBD1,CASSYGGQGYSGYPF
TRBV9,TRBJ2-1,.,CASSAPGGPRTKFF
TRBV4-3,TRBJ2-3,.,CASSQDLEGITDTQYF
TRBV7-2,TRBJ1-5,.,CASSLGGGQPQHF
TRBV4-3,TRBJ1-3,.,CASSQEMQGMTNTIYF
TRBV19,TRBJ2-7,.,CASSSRDGGSYEQYF
TRBV5-4,TRBJ2-3,.,CASSLGGLSADTQYF
TRBV7-9,TRBJ2-7,TRBD1,CASSSGQGPEQYF
TRBV12-5,TRBJ1-1,TRBD1,CASGSAGGAGNTEAFF
TRBV7-9,TRBJ2-7,.,CASSHERELYEQYF
TRBV27,TRBJ2-7,TRBD1,CASSPGTGIYEQYF
TRBV29-1,TRBJ2-7,.,CSVVTGTYEQYF
TRBV5-1,TRBJ2-1,.,CASSLGEGVGRFF
TRBV19,TRBJ2-1,.,CASNSVTEYYNEQFF
TRBV5-4,TRBJ2-7,.,CASSWGHPYEQYF
TRBV18,TRBJ2-4,.,CASSPGNIQYF
TRBV7-9,TRBJ2-7,.,CSSSLVSHYEQYF
TRBV6-5,TRBJ2-7,TRBD1,CASSYSGQGSYEQYF
TRBV5-4,TRBJ2-2,.,CASSSRVTNTGELFF
TRBV6-1,TRBJ1-2,.,CASSGVSEGYGYTF
TRBV4-3,TRBJ1-2,.,CASSQESVVRGYTF
TRBV7-2,TRBJ2-7,TRBD1,CASSSWDRSSYEQYF
TRBV19,TRBJ2-5,.,CASSSLRVQETQYF
TRBV5-6,TRBJ2-2,.,CASSLQGTGELFF
TRBV11-3,TRBJ2-3,TRBD1,CASSAGQGATDTQYF
TRBV5-1,TRBJ2-3,TRBD1,CASSRWDSSDTQYF
TRBV5-5,TRBJ2-1,TRBD2,CASSSERGAYNEQFF
TRBV6-5,TRBJ2-1,.,CASSYVLGREQFF
TRBV7-9,TRBJ1-1,TRBD1,CASSLVQGENTEAFF
TRBV6-1,TRBJ1-5,.,CASSEGWRGNQPQHF
TRBV7-6,TRBJ2-1,TRBD1,CASSLVAGQGYNEQFF
TRBV15,TRBJ2-7,.,CATSLPSSYEQYF
TRBV9,TRBJ1-5,.,CASSADRLRGPQHF
TRBV11-3,TRBJ2-7,TRBD1,CASSSRTGGPYEQYF
TRBV29-1,TRBJ2-5,TRBD2,CSVSGGNQETQYF
TRBV6-1,TRBJ1-1,TRBD1,CASSAQDRGGTEAFF
TRBV7-8,TRBJ1-5,TRBD1,CASSLEGRGHGNQPQHF
TRBV9,TRBJ2-2,TRBD2,CASSVELAGTFNTGELFF
TRBV6-6,TRBJ1-2,TRBD1,CASTSTRGRGGYTF
TRBV12-5,TRBJ2-1,.,CASGQQLEQFF
TRBV7-2,TRBJ1-6,TRBD1,CASSLAGTGDSPLHF
TRBV19,TRBJ1-6,.,CASSTLNSPLHF